This T cell receptor (beta chain) originates from a study of T cells in women clearing cervical HPV infection. Study conclusions and caveats: CIN3+ cases had significantly higher TCR richness than controls; evenness did not differ. Cases and controls were distinguished at AUC 0.83 by richness and V genes.

Libraries were prepared by immunoSEQ multiplex PCR; TCRdb keeps only in-frame clonotypes and omits some of them. There are tens of thousands of clones in the sample, with under 8% held by the top ten. The germline gives CDR1 LNHDA, CDR2 SQIVND (reference sequence). With 6 bases clipped from V and 3 bases from J, the junction kept 5 bases outside the gene matches. The CDR3 runs 13 residues. With respect to this clone: Its antigen is not known. The read gets to within 3 residues of the CDR3 end, and the germline J gene fills in the rest.

The rearrangement joins TRBV19 to TRBJ2-7; 7 bases are shared with TRBD1. What was sequenced was blood buffy coat. The sequence was collected from a woman aged 18 to 75 with a cervical HPV16 infection that either progressed to CIN3+ or cleared (not recorded which). The DNA read from the CDR3 is TGTGCCAGTAGCCGGGACAGAAACTACGAG. Translating gives CASSRDRNYE. The complete CDR3 sequence is CASSRDRNYEQYF.